These 3 T cell receptor beta chains originate from one sample sequenced in a study of neurological immune-mediated disorders. Noted time point: technical triplicate 2. TCRdb processed the 5' RACE reads anew with MiXCR; each CDR3 protein has one entry. The sample yields about 55,000 distinct CDR3 sequences, around 24% seen once. Sequenced material: PBMCs. These receptors were obtained from a man aged 55 to 69 with HTLV-1-associated myelopathy (HAM/TSP).

This clonotype was counted at least ten times. V usage is TRBV20-1 and J usage is TRBJ1-1, with D maybe TRBD1 (5 bases). The length of the CDR3 is 15 residues. With 3 bases removed from V and 0 bases from J, the gap between germline ends came to 14 bases. Germline assignment: CDR1 DFQATT and CDR2 SNEGSKA (reference sequence). DNA for the CDR3: TGCAGTGCTAGGGCATTCGGGGCTGTGAACACTGAAGCTTTCTTT. Its protein product is CSARAFGAVNTEAFF.

This sequence joins TRBV28 and TRBJ2-7; 8 nucleotides line up with TRBD1. From germline, CDR1 is MDHEN and CDR2 SYDVKM. The CDR3 spans 16 residues. V shed 1 base and J 0 bases; nucleotides not matched to a gene: 5. CDR3 loop: CASSLSLDRGSYEQYF. CDR3 DNA: TGTGCCAGCAGTTTATCCCTAGACAGGGGCTCCTACGAGCAGTACTTC.

This clonotype came up many times. The V gene is TRBV6-5, the J gene TRBJ2-5; D is possibly TRBD2 (6 bases). From germline, CDR1 is MNHEY and CDR2 SVGAGI. The V and J ends lost 0 bases and 7 bases respectively, with 9 bases between them. CDR3 length: 13 residues. CDR3 DNA: TGTGCCAGCAGTTACTCACTCGGGAGGACCCAGTACTTC. Protein product: CASSYSLGRTQYF.